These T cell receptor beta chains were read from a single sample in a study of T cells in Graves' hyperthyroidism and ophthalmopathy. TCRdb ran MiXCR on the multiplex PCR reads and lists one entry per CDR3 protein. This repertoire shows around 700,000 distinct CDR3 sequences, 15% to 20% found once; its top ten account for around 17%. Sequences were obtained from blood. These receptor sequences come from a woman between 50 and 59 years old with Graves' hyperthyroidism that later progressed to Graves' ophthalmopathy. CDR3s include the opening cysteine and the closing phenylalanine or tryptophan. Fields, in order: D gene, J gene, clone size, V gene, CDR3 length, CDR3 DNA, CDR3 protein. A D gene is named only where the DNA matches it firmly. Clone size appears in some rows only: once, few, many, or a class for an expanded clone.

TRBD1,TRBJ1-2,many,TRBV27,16,TGTGCCAGCAGTTTACTCGGGGACAGCCACAACTATGGCTACACCTTC,CASSLLGDSHNYGYTF
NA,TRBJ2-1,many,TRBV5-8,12,TGTGCCAGCAGCTTGGTCCTTAATGAGCAGTTCTTC,CASSLVLNEQFF
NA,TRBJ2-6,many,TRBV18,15,TGTGCCAGCTCACCAAATCTTTCTGGGGCCAACGTCCTGACTTTC,CASSPNLSGANVLTF
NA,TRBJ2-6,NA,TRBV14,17,TGTGCCAGCAGCCAAGGATGGCTCCGCTCTGGGGCCAACGTCCTGACTTTC,CASSQGWLRSGANVLTF
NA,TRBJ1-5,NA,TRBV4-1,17,TGCGCCAGCAGCCAAGATCCGCGGGGAGGGCGCAATCAGCCCCAGCATTTT,CASSQDPRGGRNQPQHF
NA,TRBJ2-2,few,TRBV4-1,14,TGCGCCAGCAGCCAAGAAAGGGTTGCCGGGGAGCTGTTTTTT,CASSQERVAGELFF
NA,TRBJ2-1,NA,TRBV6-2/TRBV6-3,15,TGTGCCAGCAGTCAAGAGAGGAGCTCCTACAATGAGCAGTTCTTC,CASSQERSSYNEQFF
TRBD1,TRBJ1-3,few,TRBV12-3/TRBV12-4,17,TGTGCCAGCAGTCTGGGGGAGGGGACAGCCTCTGGAAACACCATATATTTT,CASSLGEGTASGNTIYF
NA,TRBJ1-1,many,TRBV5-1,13,TGCGCCAGCAGCTTGATCGAGACATCTGAAGCTTTCTTT,CASSLIETSEAFF
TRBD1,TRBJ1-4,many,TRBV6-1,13,TGTGCCGGAGGGGACAGGGCTAATGAAAAACTGTTTTTT,CAGGDRANEKLFF
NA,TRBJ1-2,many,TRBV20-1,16,TGCAGTGCTATATGGGGTTGGGCAGGGGAAGTTGAAGGCTACACCTTC,CSAIWGWAGEVEGYTF